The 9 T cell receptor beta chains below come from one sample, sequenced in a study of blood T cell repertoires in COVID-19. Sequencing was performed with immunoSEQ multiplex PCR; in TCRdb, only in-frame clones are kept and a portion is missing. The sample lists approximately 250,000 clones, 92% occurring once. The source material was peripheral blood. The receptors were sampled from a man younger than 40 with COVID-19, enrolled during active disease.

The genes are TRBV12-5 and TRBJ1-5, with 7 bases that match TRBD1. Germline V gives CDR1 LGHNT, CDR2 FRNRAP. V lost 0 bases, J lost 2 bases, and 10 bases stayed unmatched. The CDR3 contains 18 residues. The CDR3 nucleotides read TGTGCTAGTGGTTTGGTACAAGGGGGCGGTGGAGGCAATCAGCCCCAGCATTTT. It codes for CASGLVQGGGGGNQPQHF.

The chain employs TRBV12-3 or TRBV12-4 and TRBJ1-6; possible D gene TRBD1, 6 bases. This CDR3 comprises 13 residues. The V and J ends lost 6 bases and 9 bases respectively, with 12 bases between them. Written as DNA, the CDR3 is TGTGCCAGCAGCCTCGCAGGGGTTTCACCCCTCCACTTT. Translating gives CASSLAGVSPLHF.

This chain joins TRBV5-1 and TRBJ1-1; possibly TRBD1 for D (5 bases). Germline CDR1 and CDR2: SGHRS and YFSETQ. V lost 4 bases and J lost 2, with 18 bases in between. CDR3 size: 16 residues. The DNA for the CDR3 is TGCGCCAGCAGCCCGGGACTCTTCAACCCAAACACTGAAGCTTTCTTT. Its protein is CASSPGLFNPNTEAFF.

The chain's CDR3 is CASRPRTGGDTEAFF. CDR3 sequence (DNA): TGTGCCAGCAGGCCTAGGACAGGGGGAGACACTGAAGCTTTCTTT. The V and J genes are TRBV2 and TRBJ1-1; 10 positions agree with TRBD1. CDR1 SNHLY and CDR2 FYNNEI come from the germline V gene. The V gene end was trimmed by 6 bases and the J gene end by 3 bases; junction bases not matched to a gene: 7. The CDR3 is 15 amino acids.

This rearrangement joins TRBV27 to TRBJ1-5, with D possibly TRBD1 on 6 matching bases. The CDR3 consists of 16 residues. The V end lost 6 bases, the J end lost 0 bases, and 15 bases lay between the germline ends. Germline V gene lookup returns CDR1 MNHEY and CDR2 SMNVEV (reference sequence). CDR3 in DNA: TGTGCCAGCAGCCCCGACAGGACGTATAGCAATCAGCCCCAGCATTTT. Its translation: CASSPDRTYSNQPQHF.

The CDR3 loop is CAWSPSGQPQHF. The CDR3 bases are TGTGCCTGGAGTCCTTCGGGTCAGCCCCAGCATTTT. The gene calls are TRBV30 and TRBJ1-5; the D is unclear. V lost 2 bases, J lost 6 bases, and 8 bases lay in between. This CDR3 region has 12 residues. CDR1 GTSNPN and CDR2 SVGIG come from the germline V gene (reference sequence).

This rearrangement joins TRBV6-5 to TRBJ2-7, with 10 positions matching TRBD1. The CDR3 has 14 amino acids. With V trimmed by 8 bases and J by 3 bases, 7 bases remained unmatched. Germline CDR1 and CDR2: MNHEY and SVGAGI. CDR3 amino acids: CASQVGQGSYEQYF. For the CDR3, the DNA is TGTGCCAGCCAGGTGGGACAGGGGAGCTACGAGCAGTACTTC.

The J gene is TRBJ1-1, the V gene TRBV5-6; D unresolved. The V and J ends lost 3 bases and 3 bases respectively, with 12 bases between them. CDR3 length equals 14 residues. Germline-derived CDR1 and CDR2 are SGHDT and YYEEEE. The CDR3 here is CASSWRERYTEAFF. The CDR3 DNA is TGTGCCAGCAGCTGGAGGGAACGGTACACTGAAGCTTTCTTT. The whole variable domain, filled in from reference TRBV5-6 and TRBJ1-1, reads DAGVTQSPTHLIKTRGQQVTLRCSPKSGHDTVSWYQQALGQGPQFIFQYYEEEERQRGNFPDRFSGHQFPNYSSELNVNALLLGDSALYLCASSWRERYTEAFFGQGTRLTVV.

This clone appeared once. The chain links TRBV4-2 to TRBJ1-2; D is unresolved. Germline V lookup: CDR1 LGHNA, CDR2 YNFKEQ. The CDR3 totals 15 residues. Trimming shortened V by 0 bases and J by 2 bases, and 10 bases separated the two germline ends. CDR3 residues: CASSQDLTRNYGYTF. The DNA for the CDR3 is TGTGCCAGCAGCCAAGACCTAACCAGGAACTATGGCTACACCTTC.